These 18 T cell receptor beta chains were all obtained from the same sample, sequenced in a study of response to subunit inactivated influenza vaccine. TCRdb used MiXCR to reprocess the RT-PCR reads, holding one entry per CDR3 protein. The profile shows 600,000 to 850,000 distinct CDR3 sequences, 12% to 15% of them singletons. Material: PBMCs from blood, obtained approximately 15 days before vaccination. The source of these receptors is a man aged 50 to 59 who received an inactivated influenza vaccine.

The chain has TRBV27 and TRBJ2-3; 9 bases are shared with TRBD2. CDR3 size: 17 residues. Trimming removed 2 bases from V and 0 bases from J; junction bases left unmatched: 6. The germline V gene has CDR1 MNHEY and CDR2 SMNVEV (reference sequence). The CDR3 is CASSLMASGTSTDTQYF. CDR3 DNA: TGTGCCAGCAGTTTAATGGCTAGCGGGACGAGCACAGATACGCAGTATTTT.

This clonotype appeared a few times. The chain uses TRBV11-2 and TRBJ2-4, with no clear D. V lost 8 bases to trimming and J lost 4 bases, with 15 bases between them. The germline CDR1 and CDR2 sequences are SGHAT and FQNNGV. CDR3 length equals 14 residues. The CDR3, as DNA: TGTGCCAGCTCCCCCGTCGGGCTAAAAAACATTCAGTACTTC. It encodes CASSPVGLKNIQYF.

The J gene is TRBJ1-4, the V gene TRBV5-1; D unclear. The CDR3 runs 14 residues. Germline CDR1 SGHRS, CDR2 YFSETQ. V lost 6 bases and J lost 0, with 9 bases in between. CDR3 protein: CASTSGATNEKLFF. In DNA form, the CDR3 reads TGCGCCAGCACCTCAGGTGCAACTAATGAAAAACTGTTTTTT.

This sequence joins TRBV12-3 or TRBV12-4 and TRBJ1-2; TRBD1 might be the D (5 bases). The length of the CDR3 is 15 residues. V shed 6 bases and J shed 8 bases, with 22 bases lying between them. The CDR3 coding sequence is TGTGCCAGCAGATCCCTGGGGGACTCCCTAGTCGGCTACACCTTC. Encoded protein: CASRSLGDSLVGYTF.

The rearrangement joins TRBV29-1 to TRBJ2-1; 7 nucleotides match TRBD1. The CDR3 sequence is 14 residues long. Germline lookup yields CDR1 SQVTM and CDR2 ANQGSEA. The V gene end was trimmed by 5 bases and the J gene end by 5 bases; junction bases not matched to a gene: 9. The DNA for the CDR3 is TGCAGCGTTTCCTACAGGGGTTTCGACAATGAGCAGTTCTTC. As protein: CSVSYRGFDNEQFF.

In this sample, this clonotype turned up a few times. The chain has TRBV6-2 or TRBV6-3 and TRBJ1-1; D gene uncertain. CDR3 size: 13 residues. V was pared by 2 bases and J by 4 bases, with 8 bases between. CDR1 and CDR2 from the germline V gene are MNHEY and SVGEGT. The CDR3 region is CASSYRLGTEAFF. The CDR3, as DNA: TGTGCCAGCAGTTACCGCCTCGGCACTGAAGCTTTCTTT.

This clonotype turned up a few times. The chain recombines TRBV10-3 with TRBJ2-1, with no clear D. This CDR3 is 13 amino acids long. The germline V and J ends were trimmed by 0 bases and 10 bases, with 10 bases remaining between them. Germline V gene data show CDR1 as ENHRY and CDR2 as SYGVKD. In DNA form, the CDR3 reads TGTGCCATCAGTGAGTCCATTTCGGCCGAGCAGTTCTTC. Residues: CAISESISAEQFF.

The chain carries TRBV5-1 and TRBJ2-1; D unclear. This CDR3 region has 13 residues. The ends were cut back, 0 bases at V and 8 bases at J, with 9 bases in the middle. Germline loops: CDR1 SGHRS, CDR2 YFSETQ. The CDR3 loop is CASSLGGRDEQFF. The CDR3 region has the DNA TGCGCCAGCAGCTTGGGGGGTCGGGATGAGCAGTTCTTC.

The sample holds many counts of this clonotype. The chain couples TRBV12-3 or TRBV12-4 to TRBJ2-7, with TRBD1 identical over 11 bases. V shed 5 bases, J shed 7 bases, and the junction held 10 bases outside the gene matches. There are 15 residues in the CDR3. CDR3 nucleotides: TGTGCCAGCAGTCCGGGACAGGGGGGGATTATGGAGCAGTACTTC. This sequence encodes CASSPGQGGIMEQYF.

A note on this clonotype: The germline gene is not matched at one end of the junction; a read error may be the cause. The chain joins TRBV12-3 or TRBV12-4 to TRBJ2-3; 11 bases match TRBD2. CDR3 length equals 16 residues. CDR3: CASSSSTSGTTGTQYF. CDR3 nucleotides: TGTGCCAGCAGTTCCTCGACTAGCGGGACTACAGGTACGCAGTATTTT.

Remarks on this clonotype: One end of the junction fails to match germline, which may point to a read error. This chain links TRBV7-9 with TRBJ2-3, with D hard to call. This CDR3 spans 14 amino acids. From germline, CDR1 is SEHNR and CDR2 FQNEAQ (reference sequence). Here the CDR3 reads CASSVPDAADTHYF. In nucleotides, the CDR3 is TGTGCCAGCAGCGTACCAGATGCAGCAGATACGCACTATTTT.

The chain has TRBV4-3 and TRBJ2-1; D not certain. CDR1 LGHNA and CDR2 YSLEER come from the germline V gene. Deletions cut 0 bases from V and 8 bases from J, with 11 bases between. This CDR3 contains 14 residues. The CDR3 reads CASSQDGRRDEQFF. In DNA, the CDR3 is TGCGCCAGCAGCCAAGATGGGCGCCGCGATGAGCAGTTCTTC.

The chain has TRBV5-1 and TRBJ2-7; the D gene is possibly TRBD2 (5 bases). The germline V and J ends were trimmed by 7 bases and 4 bases, with 15 bases remaining between them. Germline CDR1 SGHRS, CDR2 YFSETQ. The CDR3 is 13 residues long. The CDR3 reads CASGEGGTYEQYF. The CDR3 bases are TGCGCCAGCGGAGAGGGTGGCACATACGAGCAGTACTTC. Supplemented by reference TRBV5-1 and TRBJ2-7, the full variable domain reads KAGVTQTPRYLIKTRGQQVTLSCSPISGHRSVSWYQQTPGQGLQFLFEYFSETQRNKGNFPGRFSGRQFSNSRSEMNVSTLELGDSALYLCASGEGGTYEQYFGPGTRLTVT.

This clonotype has ten or more counts. The chain recombines TRBV24-1 with TRBJ2-5; maybe TRBD1 (6 bases). This CDR3 has 18 amino acids. V was trimmed by 3 bases and J by 2 bases, leaving 21 bases between them. Germline V gene lookup returns CDR1 KGHDR and CDR2 SFDVKD. This CDR3 is CATSDPRDNFGGQETQYF. The CDR3 DNA reads as TGTGCCACCAGTGATCCCCGGGACAACTTTGGAGGACAAGAGACCCAGTACTTC.

This clonotype was found a few times. This chain connects TRBV12-3 or TRBV12-4 to TRBJ1-2; 12 positions match TRBD1. With V trimmed by 3 bases and J by 4 bases, 6 bases remained unmatched. This CDR3 has 16 residues. This CDR3 reads CASSFPGTGGGYGYTF. The CDR3 bases are TGTGCCAGCAGTTTCCCCGGGACAGGGGGCGGCTATGGCTACACCTTC.

This clonotype was counted ten times or more. The genes are TRBV19 and TRBJ2-2; unclear D gene. CDR1 and CDR2 from the germline V gene are LNHDA and SQIVND (reference sequence). Trimming cost V 2 bases and J 6 bases, with 13 bases left between them. The CDR3 runs 15 residues. CDR3 loop: CASSISGYGAGELFF. The CDR3 nucleotides are TGTGCCAGTAGTATATCAGGATACGGCGCCGGGGAGCTGTTTTTT.

This clonotype came up a few times. J is TRBJ2-7 and V is TRBV10-3, with 9 nucleotides matching TRBD1. The CDR3 totals 13 residues. CDR1 ENHRY and CDR2 SYGVKD come from the germline V gene. V was pared by 6 bases and J by 6 bases, with 6 bases of the junction left unmatched. This CDR3 reads CAISDTGGVEQYF. The DNA for the CDR3 is TGTGCCATCAGCGACACAGGGGGCGTCGAGCAGTACTTC.

This clonotype was found a few times. The chain couples TRBV2 to TRBJ2-2, with a weak D call TRBD1 (7 bases). This CDR3 has 16 residues. Deletions cut 2 bases from V and 4 bases from J, with 14 bases between. In germline, CDR1 is SNHLY, CDR2 FYNNEI. The CDR3 DNA reads as TGTGCCAGCAGTGAAAGGGGGGCAGGGGGCACCGGGGAGCTGTTTTTT. Protein product: CASSERGAGGTGELFF.